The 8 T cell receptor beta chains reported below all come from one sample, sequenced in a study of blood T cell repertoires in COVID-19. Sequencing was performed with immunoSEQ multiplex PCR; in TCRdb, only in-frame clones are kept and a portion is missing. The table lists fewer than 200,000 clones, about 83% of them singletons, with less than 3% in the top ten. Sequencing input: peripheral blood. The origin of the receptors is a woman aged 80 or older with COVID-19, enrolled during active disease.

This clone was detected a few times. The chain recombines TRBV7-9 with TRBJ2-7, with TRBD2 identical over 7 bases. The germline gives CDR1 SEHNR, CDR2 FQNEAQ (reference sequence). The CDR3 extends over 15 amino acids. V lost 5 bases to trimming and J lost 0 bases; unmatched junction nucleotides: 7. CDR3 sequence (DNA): TGTGCCAGCAGCCGCGCGGGCGGGAGCTCCTACGAGCAGTACTTC. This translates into CASSRAGGSSYEQYF.

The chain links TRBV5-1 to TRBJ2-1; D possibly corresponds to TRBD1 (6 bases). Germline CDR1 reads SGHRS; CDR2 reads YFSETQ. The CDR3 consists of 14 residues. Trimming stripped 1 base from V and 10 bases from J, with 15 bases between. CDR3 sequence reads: CASSLRRVDREQFF. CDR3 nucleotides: TGCGCCAGCAGCTTGCGACGAGTTGACAGGGAGCAGTTCTTC.

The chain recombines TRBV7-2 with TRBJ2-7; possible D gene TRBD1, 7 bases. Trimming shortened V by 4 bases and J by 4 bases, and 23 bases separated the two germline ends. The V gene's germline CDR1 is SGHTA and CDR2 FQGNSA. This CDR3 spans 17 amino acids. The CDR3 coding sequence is TGTGCCAGCAGCTCAAGGAGGCCAACAGGGGCGGGGTACGAGCAGTACTTC. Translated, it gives CASSSRRPTGAGYEQYF.

CDR3 in amino acids: CASSPSGGTGDPEQYF. DNA of the CDR3: TGTGCCAGCAGCCCTTCGGGGGGGACAGGGGACCCCGAGCAGTACTTC. The chain combines TRBV3-1 (or the pseudogene TRBV3-2) with TRBJ2-7, with 10 nucleotides matching TRBD1. The germline V gene encodes CDR1 LGHDT and CDR2 YNNKEL (reference sequence). J gave up 6 bases and V 4 bases, and 12 bases lay outside the gene matches. This CDR3 contains 16 residues.

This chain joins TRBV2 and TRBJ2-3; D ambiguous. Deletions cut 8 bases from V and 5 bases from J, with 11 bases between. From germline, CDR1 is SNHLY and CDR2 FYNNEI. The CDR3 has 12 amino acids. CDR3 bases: TGTGCCAGCGGTTATGCAGGAGATACGCAGTATTTT. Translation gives CASGYAGDTQYF. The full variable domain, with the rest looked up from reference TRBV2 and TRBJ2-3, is EPEVTQTPSHQVTQMGQEVILRCVPISNHLYFYWYRQILGQKVEFLVSFYNNEISEKSEIFDDQFSVERPDGSNFTLKIRSTKLEDSAMYFCASGYAGDTQYFGPGTRLTVL.

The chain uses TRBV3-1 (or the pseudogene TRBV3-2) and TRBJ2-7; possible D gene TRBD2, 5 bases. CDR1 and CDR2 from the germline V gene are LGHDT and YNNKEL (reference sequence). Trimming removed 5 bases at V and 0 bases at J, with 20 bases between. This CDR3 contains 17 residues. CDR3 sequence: CASSRGWARPFSYEQYF. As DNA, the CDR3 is TGTGCCAGCAGCAGAGGGTGGGCACGGCCCTTCTCCTACGAGCAGTACTTC.

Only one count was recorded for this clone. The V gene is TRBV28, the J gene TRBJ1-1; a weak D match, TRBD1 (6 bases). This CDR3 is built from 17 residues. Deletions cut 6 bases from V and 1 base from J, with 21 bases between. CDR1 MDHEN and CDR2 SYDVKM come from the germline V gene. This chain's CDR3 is CASSPVTGLTWNTEAFF. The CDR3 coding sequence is TGTGCCAGCAGCCCAGTGACAGGCCTAACCTGGAACACTGAAGCTTTCTTT. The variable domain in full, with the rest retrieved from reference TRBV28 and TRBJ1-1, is DVKVTQSSRYLVKRTGEKVFLECVQDMDHENMFWYRQDPGLGLRLIYFSYDVKMKEKGDIPEGYSVSREKKERFSLILESASTNQTSMYLCASSPVTGLTWNTEAFFGQGTRLTVV.

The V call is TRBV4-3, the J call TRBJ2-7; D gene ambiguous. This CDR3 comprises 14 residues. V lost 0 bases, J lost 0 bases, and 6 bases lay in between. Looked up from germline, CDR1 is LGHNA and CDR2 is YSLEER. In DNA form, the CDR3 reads TGCGCCAGCAGCCAAGACCCGAGCTCCTACGAGCAGTACTTC. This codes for CASSQDPSSYEQYF.